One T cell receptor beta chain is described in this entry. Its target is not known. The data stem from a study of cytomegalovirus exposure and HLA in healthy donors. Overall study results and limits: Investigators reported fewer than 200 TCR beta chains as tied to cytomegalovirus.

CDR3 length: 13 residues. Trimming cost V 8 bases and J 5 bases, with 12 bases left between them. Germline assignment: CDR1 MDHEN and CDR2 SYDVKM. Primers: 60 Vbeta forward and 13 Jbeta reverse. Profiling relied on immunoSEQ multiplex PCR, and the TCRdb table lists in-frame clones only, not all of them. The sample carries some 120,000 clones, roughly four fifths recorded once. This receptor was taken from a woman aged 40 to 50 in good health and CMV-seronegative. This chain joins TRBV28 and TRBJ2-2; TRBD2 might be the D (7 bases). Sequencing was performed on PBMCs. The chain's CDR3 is CASGGARTGELFF. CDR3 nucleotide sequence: TGTGCCAGCGGGGGGGCGAGGACCGGGGAGCTGTTTTTT.